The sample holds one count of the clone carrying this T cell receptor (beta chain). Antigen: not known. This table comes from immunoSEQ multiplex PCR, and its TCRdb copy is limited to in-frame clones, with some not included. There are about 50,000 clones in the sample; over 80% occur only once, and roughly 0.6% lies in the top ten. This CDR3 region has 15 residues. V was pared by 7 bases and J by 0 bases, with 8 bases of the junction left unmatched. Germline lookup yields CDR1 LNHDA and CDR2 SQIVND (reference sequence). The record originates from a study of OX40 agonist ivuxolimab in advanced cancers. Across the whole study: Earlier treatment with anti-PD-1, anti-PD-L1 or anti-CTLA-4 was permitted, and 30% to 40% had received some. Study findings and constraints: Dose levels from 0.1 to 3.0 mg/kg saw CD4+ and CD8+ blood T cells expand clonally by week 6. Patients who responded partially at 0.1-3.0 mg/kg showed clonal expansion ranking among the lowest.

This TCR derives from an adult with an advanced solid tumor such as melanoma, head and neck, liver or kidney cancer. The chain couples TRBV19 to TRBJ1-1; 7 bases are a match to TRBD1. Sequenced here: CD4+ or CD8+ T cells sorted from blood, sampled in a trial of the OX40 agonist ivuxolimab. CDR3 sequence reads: CASTPRGGLNTEAFF. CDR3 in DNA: TGTGCCAGTACCCCGAGAGGGGGCCTGAACACTGAAGCTTTCTTT.